The table lists the clone carrying this T cell receptor beta chain with many counts. Its antigen remains unidentified. Noted time point: persistent/refractory GD, antithyroid drugs over 5 years with positive TRAb. RNA from PBMCs was the source of the TCR library. The sample comes from a study of regulatory T cells in long-lasting Graves disease. Overall study findings and caveats: For persistent Graves' patients, TCR diversity was lower than for newly diagnosed ones.

Investigators prepared the TCR beta libraries by applying iRepertoire HTBI primers and Arm-PCR of CDR3 regions. Via MiXCR, TCRdb re-called the multiplex PCR reads, giving one row per CDR3 protein. The data show 300,000 or so distinct CDR3 sequences, with less than 20% seen just once and 25% to 35% held by the top ten. Trimming took off 5 bases at V and 9 bases at J, with 13 bases between the two ends. This CDR3 spans 12 amino acids. Germline V CDR1 and CDR2: MNHEY, SMNVEV (reference sequence). The starting material was peripheral blood mononuclear cells (PBMCs), obtained when the disease was refractory, from a patient treated with antithyroid drugs. The chain recombines TRBV27 with TRBJ1-2, with D possibly TRBD1 on 6 matching bases. This clonotype was sampled from a female donor with Graves disease. The CDR3 spells CASSTGLDSYTF. CDR3 nucleotide sequence: TGTGCCAGCAGTACAGGGTTGGACAGCTACACCTTC.